These 23 T cell receptor beta chains came from one sample sequenced in a study of cytomegalovirus exposure and HLA in healthy donors. 60 Vbeta and 13 Jbeta primers were used in PCR. The repertoire was sequenced with immunoSEQ multiplex PCR; TCRdb's copy has only in-frame clones and lacks some. The data contain under 200,000 clones, almost 85% of them singletons. The sample was PBMCs. The receptor source for this set is a woman between 45 and 65 years old in good health and CMV-seronegative.

This clone has a single count. The rearrangement links TRBV28 to TRBJ1-5; D is ambiguous. This CDR3 region has 14 residues. Trimming pared 5 bases from V and 5 bases from J, leaving 13 bases between. The germline CDR1 and CDR2 sequences are MDHEN and SYDVKM. For the CDR3, the DNA is TGTGCCAGCAGTCCCCACTCGGGATATCAGCCCCAGCATTTT. It specifies CASSPHSGYQPQHF.

The CDR3 here is CAISPGLPGVGEQFF. CDR3 DNA: TGTGCCATCAGTCCGGGACTTCCCGGGGTCGGTGAGCAGTTCTTC. The chain recombines TRBV10-3 with TRBJ2-1; TRBD2 might be the D (6 bases). Per germline, CDR1 ENHRY and CDR2 SYGVKD. V lost 5 bases and J lost 9, with 20 bases in between. This CDR3 is 15 amino acids long.

The chain carries TRBV14 and TRBJ2-1; 9 bases line up with TRBD1. This CDR3 comprises 12 residues. The V gene's germline CDR1 is SGHDN and CDR2 FVKESK. V was pared by 1 base and J by 15 bases, with 4 bases of the junction left unmatched. The CDR3 coding sequence is TGTGCCAGCAGCCAAGGAGGGACAGGGCCGTTCTTC. The encoded protein is CASSQGGTGPFF.

The CDR3 here is CASSEVVYEQYF. For the CDR3, the DNA is TGTGCCAGCAGTGAGGTAGTCTACGAGCAGTACTTC. V and J are TRBV2 and TRBJ2-7, with no clear D. CDR1 SNHLY and CDR2 FYNNEI come from the germline V gene. CDR3 length: 12 residues. V shed 3 bases and J shed 3 bases, with 6 bases lying between them.

The rearrangement uses TRBV7-6 and TRBJ2-3; no firm D call. The CDR3 loop spans 16 amino acids. Germline V gene sequence: CDR1 SGHVS, CDR2 FNYEAQ. The V and J ends lost 0 bases and 2 bases respectively, with 12 bases between them. Here the CDR3 reads CASSLAQAQPTDTQYF. CDR3 sequence (DNA): TGTGCCAGCAGCTTAGCGCAGGCACAACCCACAGATACGCAGTATTTT.

This clone appeared a single time. The chain employs TRBV7-2 and TRBJ1-6; D call uncertain. The germline V and J ends were trimmed by 5 bases and 0 bases, with 11 bases remaining between them. Per the germline V gene, CDR1 is SGHTA and CDR2 is FQGNSA. The CDR3 totals 16 residues. CDR3 coding DNA: TGTGCCAGCAGCGCCGGCGGGAGCTCCTATAATTCACCCCTCCACTTT. Translation gives CASSAGGSSYNSPLHF. Supplemented by reference TRBV7-2 and TRBJ1-6, the full variable domain reads GAGVSQSPSNKVTEKGKDVELRCDPISGHTALYWYRQSLGQGLEFLIYFQGNSAPDKSGLPSDRFSAERTGGSVSTLTIQRTQQEDSAVYLCASSAGGSSYNSPLHFGNGTRLTVT.

The chain links TRBV5-6 to TRBJ1-5; D unresolved. Per the germline V gene, CDR1 is SGHDT and CDR2 is YYEEEE. This CDR3 comprises 16 residues. V lost 4 bases and J 5 bases, leaving 19 bases between the germline ends. The CDR3 coding sequence is TGTGCCAGCAGCCTCCTCGCGTCAGGCCATGATCAGCCCCAGCATTTT. This codes for CASSLLASGHDQPQHF.

This chain connects TRBV2 to TRBJ1-4; no definite D call. The CDR3 covers 15 residues. CDR1 SNHLY and CDR2 FYNNEI come from the germline V gene. Trimming took 6 bases from V and 0 from J, leaving 11 bases between them. CDR3: CASSRTGSTNEKLFF. CDR3 nucleotides: TGTGCCAGCAGCCGGACGGGATCAACTAATGAAAAACTGTTTTTT.

V usage is TRBV15 and J usage is TRBJ2-1; D gene uncertain. The germline gives CDR1 LNHNV, CDR2 YYDKDF (reference sequence). This CDR3 contains 12 residues. The germline V and J ends were trimmed by 4 bases and 4 bases, with 5 bases remaining between them. CDR3 sequence: CATSIGYNEQFF. The CDR3 DNA sequence: TGTGCCACCAGCATCGGGTACAATGAGCAGTTCTTC.

The chain joins TRBV5-5 to TRBJ1-1, with TRBD1 identical over 9 bases. The CDR3 runs to 16 residues. The V segment lost 5 bases and the J segment 0 bases; nucleotides outside the gene matches: 8. Germline assignment: CDR1 SGHKS and CDR2 YYEKEE (reference sequence). The CDR3 DNA reads as TGTGCCAGCAGACCTGACAGGGGGTCTGTGAACACTGAAGCTTTCTTT. It specifies CASRPDRGSVNTEAFF.

This clone was seen a few times. This chain links TRBV5-1 with TRBJ2-1; 8 positions agree with TRBD1. The germline V gene encodes CDR1 SGHRS and CDR2 YFSETQ. CDR3 length: 13 amino acids. Trimming took 7 bases from V and 6 from J; bases not matched to a gene: 6. Here the CDR3 DNA reads TGCGCCAGCGGCGACAGGGGCGGCAATGAGCAGTTCTTC. It is translated as CASGDRGGNEQFF. Using reference TRBV5-1 and TRBJ2-1 for the parts outside the CDR3, the full variable domain is KAGVTQTPRYLIKTRGQQVTLSCSPISGHRSVSWYQQTPGQGLQFLFEYFSETQRNKGNFPGRFSGRQFSNSRSEMNVSTLELGDSALYLCASGDRGGNEQFFGPGTRLTVL.

This rearrangement joins TRBV9 to TRBJ2-7, with 11 bases aligning to TRBD2. V trimming: 4 bases; J trimming: 3 bases; junction bases outside the gene matches: 6. Germline CDR1 reads SGDLS; CDR2 reads YYNGEE. The CDR3 is 15 amino acids. DNA of the CDR3: TGTGCCAGCAGCATCGGGACTAGCGGAATCTACGAGCAGTACTTC. Its translation is CASSIGTSGIYEQYF. Full variable domain (rest looked up from reference TRBV9 and TRBJ2-7): DSGVTQTPKHLITATGQRVTLRCSPRSGDLSVYWYQQSLDQGLQFLIQYYNGEERAKGNILERFSAQQFPDLHSELNLSSLELGDSALYFCASSIGTSGIYEQYFGPGTRLTVT.

Only one count was recorded for this clone. V usage is TRBV6-5 and J usage is TRBJ1-2, with TRBD1 matching 7 bases. The CDR3 spans 15 residues. Germline V gene data show CDR1 as MNHEY and CDR2 as SVGAGI. The V and J ends lost 2 bases and 0 bases, in that order; junction bases with no gene match: 3. The CDR3 DNA reads TGTGCCAGCAGTTACGGCGGGACAGCTAACTATGGCTACACCTTC. It codes for CASSYGGTANYGYTF.

The chain carries TRBV27 and TRBJ2-5, with 8 bases identical to TRBD1. The end of the DNA fits TRBJ2-7 better, so the J call may be wrong. The germline V gene has CDR1 MNHEY and CDR2 SMNVEV (reference sequence). This CDR3 has 16 amino acids. CDR3 coding DNA: TGTGCCAGCTCAAAGGCCGGAAACAGGGGGAGTCACGAGCAGTACTTC. Amino acid sequence: CASSKAGNRGSHEQYF.

The V call is TRBV6-6, the J call TRBJ1-1, with D tentatively TRBD1 (6 bases). The CDR3 has 15 amino acids. Per the germline V gene, CDR1 is MNHNY and CDR2 is SVGAGI (reference sequence). V was clipped by 6 bases and J by 3 bases, with 17 bases between them. The CDR3 DNA is TGTGCCAGCAGCAAACTCGGGGGGGCGCACACTGAAGCTTTCTTT. Translation: CASSKLGGAHTEAFF.

This clone was detected only a few times. The chain links TRBV7-8 to TRBJ1-3; tentative D call: TRBD1 (5 bases). CDR1 and CDR2 from the germline V gene are SGHVS and FQNEAQ. Trimming removed 1 base from V and 0 bases from J, with 7 bases in between. The CDR3 totals 15 residues. The CDR3 DNA follows: TGTGCCAGCAGCTTAGTTCAGGGCTCTGGAAACACCATATATTTT. Amino acids: CASSLVQGSGNTIYF.

The chain links TRBV2 to TRBJ2-3; TRBD2 matches at 7 bases. CDR3 size: 12 residues. The germline V gene has CDR1 SNHLY and CDR2 FYNNEI. V was pared by 11 bases and J by 10 bases, with 12 bases of the junction left unmatched. The CDR3 nucleotides read TGTGCCTGCCGGCAAGCGGGGCCGCCGCAGTATTTT. This gives the protein CACRQAGPPQYF.

The chain uses TRBV7-9 and TRBJ1-2; the match to TRBD1 covers 7 bases. The V segment lost 3 bases and the J segment 4 bases; nucleotides outside the gene matches: 8. This CDR3 is 15 amino acids long. The germline V gene has CDR1 SEHNR and CDR2 FQNEAQ (reference sequence). This CDR3 is CASSFRDRRGYGYTF. DNA for the CDR3: TGTGCCAGCAGCTTTAGGGACAGAAGAGGCTATGGCTACACCTTC.

The chain employs TRBV19 and TRBJ2-1, with TRBD1 identical over 8 bases. The CDR3 contains 14 residues. With V trimmed by 6 bases and J by 4 bases, 5 bases remained unmatched. Germline assignment: CDR1 LNHDA and CDR2 SQIVND (reference sequence). The CDR3 nucleotides read TGTGCCAGTAGCTACCGGGACAGGTACAATGAGCAGTTCTTC. It encodes CASSYRDRYNEQFF.

This chain links TRBV10-3 with TRBJ2-7, with 8 bases that match TRBD2. Germline values: CDR1 ENHRY, CDR2 SYGVKD. This CDR3 spans 15 amino acids. With V trimmed by 1 base and J by 4 bases, 6 bases remained unmatched. CDR3 coding DNA: TGTGCCATCAGTGAGTTCGGGGGGGAAACATACGAGCAGTACTTC. Translation gives CAISEFGGETYEQYF.

This sequence joins TRBV4-1 and TRBJ2-7; 7 nucleotides match TRBD1. Germline loops: CDR1 MGHRA, CDR2 YSYEKL. The V gene end was trimmed by 3 bases and the J gene end by 2 bases; junction bases not matched to a gene: 4. CDR3 length: 14 residues. The CDR3 nucleotides are TGCGCCAGCAGCCAGCTAGGGGGCACCTACGAGCAGTACTTC. As protein: CASSQLGGTYEQYF.

The rearrangement links TRBV28 to TRBJ2-1; the match to TRBD1 covers 12 bases. This CDR3 has 16 residues. The V and J ends lost 8 bases and 6 bases, in that order; junction bases with no gene match: 11. Germline CDR1 is MDHEN and CDR2 is SYDVKM. The CDR3, as DNA: TGTGCCAGCCTCAGAGGCGGGACAGGGGGCCTCAATGAGCAGTTCTTC. Protein product: CASLRGGTGGLNEQFF.

This clone turned up a few times. The chain recombines TRBV4-1 with TRBJ1-5, with D hard to call. CDR1 is MGHRA and CDR2 is YSYEKL in the germline V gene. The ends were cut back, 0 bases at V and 6 bases at J, with 15 bases in the middle. This CDR3 has 16 amino acids. The CDR3 reads CASSQDLRGWGQPQHF. The CDR3 nucleotides read TGCGCCAGCAGCCAAGATTTGAGAGGGTGGGGTCAGCCCCAGCATTTT.